The rows below give T cell receptor beta chains drawn from one sample of a study of blood T cells in healthy people across ages. MiXCR was run by TCRdb on the 5' RACE reads, yielding one entry per CDR3 protein. The top ten clones hold less than 20% of a sample with about 780,000 distinct CDR3 sequences, about 42% of them seen once. The sequencing input was blood. Receptors were obtained from a man aged 80 or over in good health. Each CDR3 is given with its conserved first and last residue. The D gene is left open where the match is weak. Only part of the rows carry a size: once, few, many, or a class if the clone is expanded.

V	J	length	size	D	DNA	CDR3
TRBV5-4	TRBJ2-5	12	once	-	TGTGCCAGCAGAGCAACAGCCGGGACCCAGTACTTC	CASRATAGTQYF
TRBV7-9	TRBJ2-3	16	-	TRBD2	TGTGCCAGCAGCTTGTGGACGGGGGGTAACACAGATACGCAGTATTTT	CASSLWTGGNTDTQYF
TRBV7-3	TRBJ1-1	15	few	TRBD1	TGTGCCAGCAGCTTAACGACAGGGGGCGAGTCTGAAGCTTTCTTT	CASSLTTGGESEAFF
TRBV28	TRBJ2-7	17	many	-	TGTGCCAGCAGTTCCCAGCTAACCAGGGGTATCGTCTACGAGCAGTACTTC	CASSSQLTRGIVYEQYF
TRBV6-6	TRBJ2-7	11	few	-	TGTGCTGCCGGGACCTCGGCCGAGCAGTACTTC	CAAGTSAEQYF
TRBV2	TRBJ2-1	15	-	-	TGTGCCACCCGGTCCCTAGGCGGGACCAACAATGAGCAGTTCTTC	CATRSLGGTNNEQFF
TRBV29-1	TRBJ2-5	13	-	-	TGCAGCGTTGAGGCAGAGGGCTGGAATGAGCAGTACTTC	CSVEAEGWNEQYF
TRBV29-1	TRBJ2-1	13	-	-	TGCAGCGTTGATACGCCCGGCCCCAATGAGCAGTTCTTC	CSVDTPGPNEQFF
TRBV10-3	TRBJ1-5	15	-	-	TGTGCCACCGGTTATTCAGGGAATGAGGATCAGCCCCAGCATTTT	CATGYSGNEDQPQHF
TRBV28	TRBJ2-1	16	-	TRBD2	TGTGCCAGCAGTTGGGCGGGGGGAAGGGGGAACAATGAGCAGTTCTTC	CASSWAGGRGNNEQFF
TRBV5-6	TRBJ1-4	17	-	TRBD1	TGTGCCAGCAGCTGGTCCCGGGACAGGGACCGGGGTGAAAAACTGTTTTTT	CASSWSRDRDRGEKLFF
TRBV6-1	TRBJ2-5	13	-	-	TGTGCCAGCAGTGAAAGTCGGGTATTTGAGCAGTACTTC	CASSESRVFEQYF
TRBV7-3	TRBJ2-7	18	-	TRBD1	TGTGCCAGCAGCTTAACGAAGGGGACAGACTTCAAAGCCTACGAGCAGTACTTC	CASSLTKGTDFKAYEQYF
TRBV7-2	TRBJ2-1	14	-	-	TGTGCCACCAAGCTCGGAGGAGCGACCCGAGAGCAGTTCTTC	CATKLGGATREQFF
TRBV12-3/TRBV12-4	TRBJ2-5	18	few	TRBD2	TGTGCCAGCAGTCCCGATAGACCGACTAGCGGGAGGCAAGAGACCCAGTACTTC	CASSPDRPTSGRQETQYF
TRBV12-3/TRBV12-4	TRBJ2-7	14	-	-	TGTGCCAGCAGTTTTGGAGGGAGTAGTAATGAGCAGTACTTC	CASSFGGSSNEQYF
TRBV5-1	TRBJ1-2	15	-	TRBD1	TGCGCCAGCGGCTCCACGACAGGGTCGAGGGGAGGCTACACCTTC	CASGSTTGSRGGYTF
TRBV6-5	TRBJ2-6	18	-	-	TGTGCCAGCAGTTACGGGGCAGGGGAGATTTCTGGGGCCAACGTCCTGACTTTC	CASSYGAGEISGANVLTF
TRBV12-3/TRBV12-4	TRBJ1-5	14	-	-	TGTGCCAGCAGCCCTGCCCTGAGCAATCAGCCCCAGCATTTT	CASSPALSNQPQHF
TRBV29-1	TRBJ2-3	10	-	-	TGCGGGAGCCGGTCGGATACGCAGTATTTT	CGSRSDTQYF
TRBV29-1	TRBJ2-7	12	few	-	TGCAGCGCTGTGACAGACTTCTACGAGCAGTACTTC	CSAVTDFYEQYF
TRBV5-6	TRBJ2-5	17	-	TRBD2	TGTGCCAGCAGCTTGTATGTGGCGGGAGGCGGATATAGTGAGCAGTACTTC	CASSLYVAGGGYSEQYF
TRBV7-9	TRBJ2-1	16	-	-	TGTGCCAGCAGCTTAGCGGGCAGGGTGAATTACAATGAGCAGTTCTTC	CASSLAGRVNYNEQFF
TRBV20-1	TRBJ2-7	11	few	-	TGCAGTGCTAGGGGGCGGTACGAGCAGTACTTC	CSARGRYEQYF
TRBV5-6	TRBJ2-1	14	many	-	TGTGCCAGCAGCTCCCTAGGGGCCTACAATGAGCAGTTCTTC	CASSSLGAYNEQFF
TRBV30	TRBJ2-5	12	-	-	TGTGCCTGGAGCGAGCGGGAAGAGACCCAGTACTTC	CAWSEREETQYF
TRBV5-1	TRBJ1-5	14	-	-	TGCGCCAGCAGGGAAGCCACGGGGAATCAGCCCCAGCATTTT	CASREATGNQPQHF
TRBV7-2	TRBJ1-2	15	few	-	TGTGCCAGCAGCTTTTCAGGCAGGCGCTTTTATGGCTACACCTTC	CASSFSGRRFYGYTF
TRBV5-1	TRBJ2-7	13	-	-	TGCGCCAGCAGCGCCGGGAATAACTACGAGCAGTACTTC	CASSAGNNYEQYF
TRBV20-1	TRBJ2-5	15	few	-	TGCAGTGCTCGAAGAAACGACAGACCTTACGGGGAGCAGTACTTC	CSARRNDRPYGEQYF
TRBV29-1	TRBJ2-5	15	-	-	TGCAGCGTTGTTGGGGGGACACGTAGGCGGGAGACCCAGTACTTC	CSVVGGTRRRETQYF
TRBV4-2	TRBJ2-5	15	-	-	TGTGCCAGCAGCCAAGAGCAGCACGGATTAAATGAGCAGTACTTC	CASSQEQHGLNEQYF
TRBV12-3/TRBV12-4	TRBJ1-6	15	few	-	TGTGCCAGCAGGCGGGAGGGACGCTCTAATTCACCCCTCCACTTT	CASRREGRSNSPLHF
TRBV12-3/TRBV12-4	TRBJ2-3	15	many	TRBD1	TGTGCCAGCAGCTTAGCCGGGACAGCCACAGATACGCAGTATTTT	CASSLAGTATDTQYF
TRBV24-1	TRBJ2-1	14	few	TRBD1	TGTGCCACCAGTGATCTCCGGGACAGCAATGAGCAGTTCTTC	CATSDLRDSNEQFF
TRBV20-1	TRBJ2-4	16	-	TRBD1	TGCAGTGCTAGATCAGGACAGGGGGACCCCAAAAACATTCAGTACTTC	CSARSGQGDPKNIQYF